This TCR beta chain was observed in a study of blood T cells in healthy people across ages. Together with a sample-barcoded 5' primer, a J-beta primer mix was included in a second PCR lasting roughly 6 to 12 cycles. TCRdb recomputed calls from the 5' RACE reads with MiXCR, one row per CDR3 protein. The sample comprises roughly 1,500,000 distinct CDR3 sequences, about 31% of which are singletons, and 10% to 12% rests with the top ten. Germline assignment: CDR1 LGHNA and CDR2 YNFKEQ. V lost 4 bases to trimming and J lost 1 base; unmatched junction nucleotides: 8. This CDR3 has 19 amino acids. The sequence was obtained from a woman in her twenties or thirties in good health. The specimen was blood. This sequence joins TRBV4-2 and TRBJ2-6; the match to TRBD1 covers 12 bases. CDR3 loop: CASSPAGTGGPSGANVLTF. CDR3 nucleotide sequence: TGTGCCAGCAGCCCAGCCGGGACAGGGGGCCCTTCTGGGGCCAACGTCCTGACTTTC.